The 12 T cell receptor beta chains below come from one sample, sequenced in a study of OX40 agonist ivuxolimab in advanced cancers. Libraries were prepared by immunoSEQ multiplex PCR; TCRdb keeps only in-frame clonotypes and omits some of them. The repertoire holds approximately 84,000 clones, with roughly 80% as singletons. The sample was CD4+ or CD8+ T cells sorted from blood, taken in a trial of the OX40 agonist ivuxolimab. The receptor set was obtained from an adult with an advanced solid tumor such as melanoma, head and neck, liver or kidney cancer.

This clone has only a few counts. The chain couples TRBV7-2 to TRBJ1-1; weak D call: TRBD1 (6 bases). Germline V CDR1 and CDR2: SGHTA, FQGNSA. The CDR3 length is 12 residues. V was clipped by 2 bases and J by 6 bases, with 7 bases between them. CDR3 coding DNA: TGTGCCAGCAGCTTAACAGGGTCTGAAGCTTTCTTT. Translating gives CASSLTGSEAFF.

The rearrangement uses TRBV6-5 and TRBJ2-4, with D possibly TRBD1 on 5 matching bases. V lost 7 bases, J lost 0 bases, and 13 bases lay in between. The CDR3 runs 15 residues. Per germline, CDR1 MNHEY and CDR2 SVGAGI. CDR3 bases: TGTGCCAGCAAAACACAGGCGTTAGCCAAAAACATTCAGTACTTC. Translated, it gives CASKTQALAKNIQYF.

J is TRBJ2-6 and V is TRBV28, with 11 bases matching TRBD1. J was trimmed by 0 bases and V by 4 bases; bases with no gene match: 14. There are 21 residues in the CDR3. Germline V gene data show CDR1 as MDHEN and CDR2 as SYDVKM. In nucleotides, the CDR3 is TGTGCCAGCAGTTCGACCAGGGGGGACAGGGGGACCTTCTCTGGGGCCAACGTCCTGACTTTC. This gives the protein CASSSTRGDRGTFSGANVLTF.

Only a few counts were recorded for this clone. This rearrangement joins TRBV20-1 to TRBJ2-1, with no clear D. The CDR3 is 11 residues long. Germline V gene sequence: CDR1 DFQATT, CDR2 SNEGSKA (reference sequence). V was cut by 3 bases and J by 5 bases, with 5 bases left in between. This chain's CDR3 is CSASPDNEQFF. The CDR3 nucleotides read TGCAGTGCTAGCCCGGACAATGAGCAGTTCTTC.

This rearrangement joins TRBV5-6 to TRBJ1-5, with D unresolved. Germline V gene data show CDR1 as SGHDT and CDR2 as YYEEEE. This CDR3 spans 16 amino acids. Trimming shortened V by 3 bases and J by 1 base, and 14 bases separated the two germline ends. The CDR3 DNA sequence: TGTGCCAGCAGCTCCTCCCGGGAGGGAAGCAATCAGCCCCAGCATTTT. It is translated as CASSSSREGSNQPQHF. Full variable domain (rest looked up from reference TRBV5-6 and TRBJ1-5): DAGVTQSPTHLIKTRGQQVTLRCSPKSGHDTVSWYQQALGQGPQFIFQYYEEEERQRGNFPDRFSGHQFPNYSSELNVNALLLGDSALYLCASSSSREGSNQPQHFGDGTRLSIL.

The chain is built from TRBV11-2 and TRBJ1-1; D remains ambiguous. The CDR3 consists of 14 residues. CDR1 and CDR2 (germline): SGHAT, FQNNGV. V lost 7 bases and J lost 2, with 14 bases in between. CDR3 in DNA: TGTGCCAGCATCCAAACCGGGATCAACACTGAAGCTTTCTTT. Its protein product is CASIQTGINTEAFF.

The CDR3 here is CASSSYRGPKTEAFF. The DNA for the CDR3 is TGCGCCAGCAGCTCCTACAGGGGGCCGAAAACTGAAGCTTTCTTT. The rearrangement uses TRBV5-1 and TRBJ1-1; 9 positions match TRBD1. The germline gives CDR1 SGHRS, CDR2 YFSETQ. The CDR3 contains 15 residues. The ends lost 3 bases at V and 5 bases at J; junction bases unmatched: 8.

This clone was counted once. The chain links TRBV5-6 to TRBJ1-3; D possibly corresponds to TRBD1 (5 bases). V was pared by 3 bases and J by 0 bases, with 22 bases between. CDR1 and CDR2 from the germline V gene are SGHDT and YYEEEE. The CDR3 contains 19 residues. CDR3: CASSSLLRTQGSSGNTIYF. The CDR3, as DNA: TGTGCCAGCAGCTCTTTACTCAGAACTCAGGGAAGCTCTGGAAACACCATATATTTT.

The rearrangement links TRBV25-1 to TRBJ1-6, with D uncertain. V lost 3 bases, J lost 7 bases, and 19 bases lay in between. CDR1 is MGHDK, CDR2 SYGVNS, per germline. The CDR3 totals 17 residues. CDR3 bases: TGTGCCAGCAGTGACGGGATCGGCAGGAGCTCCAATTCACCCCTCCACTTT. Amino acid sequence: CASSDGIGRSSNSPLHF.

The chain links TRBV2 to TRBJ1-6; 10 nucleotides align to TRBD1. Germline trimming cut 4 bases from V and 10 bases from J; bases unmatched to any gene: 1. Germline V gives CDR1 SNHLY, CDR2 FYNNEI. This CDR3 is 13 amino acids long. CDR3 region: CASSGDRGSPLHF. Here the CDR3 DNA reads TGTGCCAGCAGTGGGGACAGGGGATCACCCCTCCACTTT. The full variable domain, its missing parts supplied by reference TRBV2 and TRBJ1-6, is EPEVTQTPSHQVTQMGQEVILRCVPISNHLYFYWYRQILGQKVEFLVSFYNNEISEKSEIFDDQFSVERPDGSNFTLKIRSTKLEDSAMYFCASSGDRGSPLHFGNGTRLTVT.

This rearrangement joins TRBV5-6 to TRBJ1-1; no clear D gene. V shed 3 bases and J shed 1 base, with 7 bases lying between them. The CDR3 sequence is 13 residues long. Germline V gene lookup returns CDR1 SGHDT and CDR2 YYEEEE. CDR3 loop: CASSYLRNTEAFF. The CDR3 nucleotides read TGTGCCAGCAGCTACTTGAGGAACACTGAAGCTTTCTTT.

The chain recombines TRBV6-1 with TRBJ1-2; TRBD1 matches 9 bases. This CDR3 is built from 14 residues. Per the germline V gene, CDR1 is MNHNS and CDR2 is SASEGT. The V gene end was trimmed by 6 bases and the J gene end by 2 bases; junction bases not matched to a gene: 4. In DNA, the CDR3 is TGTGCCAGCAGAGGGACAGGGCTAAACTATGGCTACACCTTC. Protein product: CASRGTGLNYGYTF.